Below are 19 T cell receptor beta chains sequenced from a single sample in a study of beta chain features in type 1 diabetes. The study's findings and limits: People with Type 1 diabetes carried modestly yet significantly shorter TCRB CDR3s in all four CD4+ subsets.

These receptors' targets are unknown. TCRB transcripts that were expressed got sequenced, as all of the isolated RNA had been reverse transcribed. Profiling relied on immunoSEQ multiplex PCR, and the TCRdb table lists in-frame clones only, not all of them. Seen here are hundreds of thousands of clones, 11% to 15% observed once, and the top ten hold 0.04%. The sequenced material came from naive CD4+ T cells from blood. The receptors were sampled from a man younger than 30 with type 1 diabetes.

This clone occurred a few times. The rearrangement links TRBV19 to TRBJ2-5; no definite D call. Deletions cut 4 bases from V and 12 bases from J, with 12 bases between. Germline V gene data show CDR1 as LNHDA and CDR2 as SQIVND (reference sequence). The CDR3 has 11 residues. CDR3 in DNA: TGTGCCAGTAGTAGGACGGCTCGAAAGTACTTC. Translating it yields CASSRTARKYF.

V gene TRBV6-1 combines with J gene TRBJ1-2; a weak D match, TRBD1 (6 bases). Trimming took 3 bases from V and 7 from J, leaving 9 bases between them. Germline values: CDR1 MNHNS, CDR2 SASEGT. The CDR3 loop spans 12 amino acids. CDR3 in DNA: TGTGCCAGCAGTGACACAGGGAGTGGCTACACCTTC. Translated: CASSDTGSGYTF.

This clone was found a few times. This chain connects TRBV6-5 to TRBJ1-2; the match to TRBD1 covers 10 bases. Trimming took 4 bases from V and 6 from J; bases not matched to a gene: 8. This CDR3 is built from 15 residues. From germline, CDR1 is MNHEY and CDR2 SVGAGI. CDR3 bases: TGTGCCAGCAGTTTACGACAGGGGGCGGATAATGGCTACACCTTC. Translation: CASSLRQGADNGYTF.

The CDR3 is CASSPYPGHNEQFF. The CDR3 coding sequence is TGTGCCAGTAGTCCCTACCCCGGACACAATGAGCAGTTCTTC. The rearrangement joins TRBV19 to TRBJ2-1; unclear D gene. The CDR3 is 14 residues long. V was pared by 5 bases and J by 5 bases, with 13 bases between. CDR1 and CDR2 (germline): LNHDA, SQIVND (reference sequence).

The chain employs TRBV28 and TRBJ2-2; tentative D call: TRBD2 (6 bases). The CDR3 sequence is 15 residues long. Per the germline V gene, CDR1 is MDHEN and CDR2 is SYDVKM. The ends were cut back, 6 bases at V and 6 bases at J, with 17 bases in the middle. CDR3 nucleotides: TGTGCCAGCAGAGGAGGGGAACACGCGTCCGGGGAGCTGTTTTTT. Protein product: CASRGGEHASGELFF.

The V and J genes are TRBV5-8 and TRBJ2-1; 12 bases match TRBD2. CDR3 size: 16 residues. CDR1 and CDR2 from the germline V gene are SGHTS and YDEGEE. Germline trimming cut 4 bases from V and 1 base from J; bases unmatched to any gene: 3. The CDR3 DNA is TGTGCCAGCAGCCGAGGACTAGCGGGATCCTACAATGAGCAGTTCTTC. Its translation is CASSRGLAGSYNEQFF.

The rearrangement links TRBV28 to TRBJ2-2, with 9 positions matching TRBD1. Germline V CDR1 and CDR2: MDHEN, SYDVKM. The V gene end was trimmed by 3 bases and the J gene end by 4 bases; junction bases not matched to a gene: 3. The CDR3 is 15 amino acids. The CDR3 bases are TGTGCCAGCAGTTTCTGGGACAGGGCCACCGGGGAGCTGTTTTTT. It yields the protein CASSFWDRATGELFF.

CDR3 sequence (DNA): TGTGCCAGCTCACCTAGGACAGAAGGGGTTGAAGCTTTCTTT. Translation: CASSPRTEGVEAFF. This chain uses TRBV18 with TRBJ1-1; weak D call: TRBD1 (6 bases). CDR1 KGHSH and CDR2 LQKENI come from the germline V gene. There are 14 residues in the CDR3. Deletions cut 3 bases from V and 7 bases from J, with 15 bases between.

This clone occurred a few times. J is TRBJ1-4 and V is TRBV5-5; 11 bases fit TRBD1. J was trimmed by 12 bases and V by 1 base; bases with no gene match: 8. CDR1 SGHKS and CDR2 YYEKEE come from the germline V gene (reference sequence). This CDR3 has 15 amino acids. CDR3 coding DNA: TGTGCCAGCAGCTTGAGAGGACAGGGGGCAGGGGAACTGTTTTTT. Translating gives CASSLRGQGAGELFF. The whole variable domain, filled in from reference TRBV5-5 and TRBJ1-4, reads DAGVTQSPTHLIKTRGQQVTLRCSPISGHKSVSWYQQVLGQGPQFIFQYYEKEERGRGNFPDRFSARQFPNYSSELNVNALLLGDSALYLCASSLRGQGAGELFFGSGTQLSVL.

As to this clone: The same CDR3 can be traced to other DNA sequences in this sample. The chain has TRBV20-1 and TRBJ2-5; the match to TRBD1 covers 8 bases. CDR1 DFQATT and CDR2 SNEGSKA come from the germline V gene (reference sequence). The CDR3 is 11 amino acids. V trimming: 6 bases; J trimming: 5 bases; junction bases outside the gene matches: 2. The CDR3 sequence: CSARQGETQYF. CDR3 sequence (DNA): TGCAGTGCCAGACAGGGGGAGACCCAGTACTTC.

The chain carries TRBV18 and TRBJ1-1, with D perhaps TRBD1 (5 bases). CDR1 KGHSH and CDR2 LQKENI come from the germline V gene. The CDR3 runs to 15 residues. Trimming stripped 1 base from V and 6 bases from J, with 15 bases between. In nucleotides, the CDR3 is TGTGCCAGCTCACCACAGGCAGGGCCGGGGGCTGAAGCTTTCTTT. This sequence encodes CASSPQAGPGAEAFF.

The chain joins TRBV7-2 to TRBJ2-7; tentative D call: TRBD2 (5 bases). This CDR3 region has 15 residues. V lost 5 bases, J lost 4 bases, and 18 bases lay in between. Germline CDR1 reads SGHTA; CDR2 reads FQGNSA. The DNA for the CDR3 is TGTGCCAGCAGCCCCCGGACTGGCAAAGGTTACGAGCAGTACTTC. Its protein is CASSPRTGKGYEQYF.

The genes are TRBV5-1 and TRBJ1-1; D remains unclear. The V and J ends lost 2 bases and 9 bases respectively, with 14 bases between them. Germline V gives CDR1 SGHRS, CDR2 YFSETQ. CDR3 size: 13 residues. The CDR3 DNA follows: TGCGCCAGCAGCTTTTCGGCCTACCAGAAAGCTTTCTTT. It is translated as CASSFSAYQKAFF.

The sample holds one count of this clone. This rearrangement joins TRBV11-2 to TRBJ2-1, with a weak D call TRBD1 (5 bases). CDR3 length: 17 residues. V was clipped by 2 bases and J by 0 bases, with 14 bases between them. Germline assignment: CDR1 SGHAT and CDR2 FQNNGV. CDR3 bases: TGTGCCAGCAGCTTAATTCAACAGGCTAACTCCTACAATGAGCAGTTCTTC. Protein sequence: CASSLIQQANSYNEQFF.

This clone was observed a few times. The chain links TRBV30 to TRBJ2-6; 9 nucleotides agree with TRBD2. This CDR3 has 16 amino acids. V lost 5 bases and J lost 0; bases outside the gene matches: 5. From germline, CDR1 is GTSNPN and CDR2 SVGIG (reference sequence). In DNA form, the CDR3 reads TGTGCCTGGGGACTAGCGCCAACCTCTGGGGCCAACGTCCTGACTTTC. Translating gives CAWGLAPTSGANVLTF. Full variable domain (missing parts from reference TRBV30 and TRBJ2-6): SQTIHQWPATLVQPVGSPLSLECTVEGTSNPNLYWYRQAAGRGLQLLFYSVGIGQISSEVPQNLSASRPQDRQFILSSKKLLLSDSGFYLCAWGLAPTSGANVLTFGAGSRLTVL.

This clone has a handful of counts. The chain employs TRBV29-1 and TRBJ2-7; TRBD2 matches 11 bases. This CDR3 is built from 16 residues. With V trimmed by 4 bases and J by 0 bases, 8 bases remained unmatched. The germline V gene has CDR1 SQVTM and CDR2 ANQGSEA. CDR3 nucleotide sequence: TGCAGCGTTGCACCCTTTACTAGCGGGAGCTCCTACGAGCAGTACTTC. Translated, it gives CSVAPFTSGSSYEQYF.

This clone was counted only a few times. The V call is TRBV9, the J call TRBJ1-6; 7 bases match TRBD1. CDR1 SGDLS and CDR2 YYNGEE come from the germline V gene. The CDR3 is 14 residues long. Losses at the gene ends were 4 bases for V and 5 bases for J; bases not matched to a gene: 3. The CDR3 here is CASSLGQDNSPLHF. The CDR3 bases are TGTGCCAGCAGCCTAGGACAGGATAATTCACCCCTCCACTTT.

In its sample, this clone was seen a few times. This chain joins TRBV5-1 and TRBJ2-1; the match to TRBD2 covers 7 bases. The CDR3 covers 15 residues. The junction had 8 bases not matched to a gene; V was cut back by 6 bases and J by 2 bases. CDR1 SGHRS and CDR2 YFSETQ come from the germline V gene. Written as DNA, the CDR3 is TGCGCCAGCACGGGGCTAGCGGAGACCTACAATGAGCAGTTCTTC. Its translation is CASTGLAETYNEQFF.

The sample holds a few counts of this clone. At the DNA level, this CDR3 is encoded by other sequences in the same sample as well. The chain is built from TRBV7-9 and TRBJ1-1; no clear D. The CDR3 sequence is 13 residues long. Trimming stripped 0 bases from V and 1 base from J, with 3 bases between. Germline V gives CDR1 SEHNR, CDR2 FQNEAQ (reference sequence). CDR3 in DNA: TGTGCCAGCAGCTTAGCGTGGAACACTGAAGCTTTCTTT. Translating gives CASSLAWNTEAFF.